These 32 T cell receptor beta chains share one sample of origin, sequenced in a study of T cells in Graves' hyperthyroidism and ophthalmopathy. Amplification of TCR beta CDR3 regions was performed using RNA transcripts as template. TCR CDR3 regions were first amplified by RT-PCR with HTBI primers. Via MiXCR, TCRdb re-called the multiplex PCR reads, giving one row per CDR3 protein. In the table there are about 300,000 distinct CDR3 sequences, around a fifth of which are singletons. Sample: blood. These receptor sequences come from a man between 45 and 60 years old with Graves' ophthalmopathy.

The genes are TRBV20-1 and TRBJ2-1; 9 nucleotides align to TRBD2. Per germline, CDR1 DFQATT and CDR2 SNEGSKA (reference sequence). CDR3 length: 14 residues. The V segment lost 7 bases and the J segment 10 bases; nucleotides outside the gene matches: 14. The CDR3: CSGPTSGGLREQFF. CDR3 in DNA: TGCAGTGGGCCGACTAGCGGTGGCTTGAGAGAGCAGTTCTTC.

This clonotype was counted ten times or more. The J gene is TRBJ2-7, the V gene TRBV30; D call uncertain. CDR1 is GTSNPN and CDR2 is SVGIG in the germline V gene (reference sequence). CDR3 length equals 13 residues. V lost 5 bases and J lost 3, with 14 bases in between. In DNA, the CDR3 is TGTGCCTGGTCCCACCCCGGGCTCTACGAGCAGTACTTC. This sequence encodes CAWSHPGLYEQYF.

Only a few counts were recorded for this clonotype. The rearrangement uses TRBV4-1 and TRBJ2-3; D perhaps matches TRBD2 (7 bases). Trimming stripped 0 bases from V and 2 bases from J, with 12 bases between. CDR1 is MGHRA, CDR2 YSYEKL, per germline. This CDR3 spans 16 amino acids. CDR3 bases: TGCGCCAGCAGCCAAGATCGGGGGGCGATCACAGATACGCAGTATTTT. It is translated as CASSQDRGAITDTQYF.

CDR3 DNA: TGTGCCAGCAGTGAAAGGGGCGGGACTTTCTACAATGAGCAGTTCTTC. Protein product: CASSERGGTFYNEQFF. This sequence joins TRBV6-1 and TRBJ2-1, with D possibly being TRBD2 (6 bases). Germline V gene lookup returns CDR1 MNHNS and CDR2 SASEGT. V dropped 2 bases and J dropped 3 bases, with 14 bases sitting between them. There are 16 residues in the CDR3.

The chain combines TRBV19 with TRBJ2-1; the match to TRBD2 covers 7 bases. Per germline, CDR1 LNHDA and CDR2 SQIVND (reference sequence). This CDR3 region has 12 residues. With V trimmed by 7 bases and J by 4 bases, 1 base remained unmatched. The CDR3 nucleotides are TGTGCCAGTACTAGCGGTTACAATGAGCAGTTCTTC. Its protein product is CASTSGYNEQFF.

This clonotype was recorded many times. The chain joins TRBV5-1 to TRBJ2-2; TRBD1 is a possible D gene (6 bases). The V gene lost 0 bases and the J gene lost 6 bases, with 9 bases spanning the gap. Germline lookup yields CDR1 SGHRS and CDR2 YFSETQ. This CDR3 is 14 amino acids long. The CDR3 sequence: CASSLAEGAGELFF. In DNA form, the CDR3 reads TGCGCCAGCAGCTTGGCCGAGGGGGCCGGGGAGCTGTTTTTT.

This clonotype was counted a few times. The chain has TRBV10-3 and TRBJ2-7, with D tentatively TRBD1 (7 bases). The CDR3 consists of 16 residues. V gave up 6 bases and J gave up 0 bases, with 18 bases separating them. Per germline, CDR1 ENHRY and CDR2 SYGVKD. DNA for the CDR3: TGTGCCATCAGAGGCGGCGGGACAGAGTACTCCTACGAGCAGTACTTC. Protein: CAIRGGGTEYSYEQYF.

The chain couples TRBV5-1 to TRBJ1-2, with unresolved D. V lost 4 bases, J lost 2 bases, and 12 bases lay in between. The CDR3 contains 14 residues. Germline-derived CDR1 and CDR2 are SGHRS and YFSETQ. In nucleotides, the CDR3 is TGCGCCAGCAGCGCCGGACCGGACAACTATGGCTACACCTTC. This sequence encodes CASSAGPDNYGYTF.

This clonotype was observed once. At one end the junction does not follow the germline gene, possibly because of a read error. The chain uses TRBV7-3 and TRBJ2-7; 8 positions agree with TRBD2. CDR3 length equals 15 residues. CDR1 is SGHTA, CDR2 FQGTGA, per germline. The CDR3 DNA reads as TGTGCCAGCAGCCGAGCACTAGCGGCCTCCTACGAGCAGTGCTTC. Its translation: CASSRALAASYEQCF.

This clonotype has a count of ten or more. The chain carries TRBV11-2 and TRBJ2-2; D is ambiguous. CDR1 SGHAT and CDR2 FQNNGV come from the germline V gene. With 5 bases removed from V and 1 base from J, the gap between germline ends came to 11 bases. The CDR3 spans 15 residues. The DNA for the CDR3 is TGTGCCAGCAGCCCCGGACGGCTGAACACCGGGGAGCTGTTTTTT. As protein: CASSPGRLNTGELFF.

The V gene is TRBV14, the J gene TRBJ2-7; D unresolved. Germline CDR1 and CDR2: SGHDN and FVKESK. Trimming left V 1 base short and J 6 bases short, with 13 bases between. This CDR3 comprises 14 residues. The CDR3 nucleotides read TGTGCCAGCAGCCAAGGAAACATCTGGAGCGAGCAGTACTTC. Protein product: CASSQGNIWSEQYF.

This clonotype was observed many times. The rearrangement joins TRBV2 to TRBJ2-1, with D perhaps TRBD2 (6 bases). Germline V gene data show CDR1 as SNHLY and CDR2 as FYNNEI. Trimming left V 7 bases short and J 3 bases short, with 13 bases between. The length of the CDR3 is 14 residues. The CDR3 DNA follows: TGTGCCAGCACGGATACTAGCTACTACAATGAGCAGTTCTTC. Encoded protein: CASTDTSYYNEQFF. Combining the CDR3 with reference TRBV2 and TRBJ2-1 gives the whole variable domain EPEVTQTPSHQVTQMGQEVILRCVPISNHLYFYWYRQILGQKVEFLVSFYNNEISEKSEIFDDQFSVERPDGSNFTLKIRSTKLEDSAMYFCASTDTSYYNEQFFGPGTRLTVL.

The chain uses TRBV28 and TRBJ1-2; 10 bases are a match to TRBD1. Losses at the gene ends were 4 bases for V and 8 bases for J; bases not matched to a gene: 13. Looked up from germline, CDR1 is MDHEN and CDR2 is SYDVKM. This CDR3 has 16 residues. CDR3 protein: CASSSPSGTGAYGYTF. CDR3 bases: TGTGCCAGCAGTTCCCCCTCCGGGACAGGGGCCTACGGCTACACCTTC.

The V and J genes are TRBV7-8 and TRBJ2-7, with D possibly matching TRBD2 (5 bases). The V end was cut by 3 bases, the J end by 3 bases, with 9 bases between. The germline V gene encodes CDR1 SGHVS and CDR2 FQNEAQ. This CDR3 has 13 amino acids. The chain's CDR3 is CASSFAGNYEQYF. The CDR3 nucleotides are TGTGCCAGCAGCTTTGCGGGCAACTACGAGCAGTACTTC.

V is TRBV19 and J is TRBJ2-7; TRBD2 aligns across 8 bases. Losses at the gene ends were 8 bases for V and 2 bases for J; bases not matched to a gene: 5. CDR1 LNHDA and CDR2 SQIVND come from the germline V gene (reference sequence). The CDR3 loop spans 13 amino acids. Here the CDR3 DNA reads TGTGCCAGTTTGGCGGGAGGAACCTACGAGCAGTACTTC. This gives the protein CASLAGGTYEQYF.

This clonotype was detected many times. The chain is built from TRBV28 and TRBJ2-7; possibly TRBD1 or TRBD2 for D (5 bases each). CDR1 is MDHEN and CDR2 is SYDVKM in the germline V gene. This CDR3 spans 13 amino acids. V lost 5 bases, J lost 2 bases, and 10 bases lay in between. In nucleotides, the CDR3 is TGTGCCAGCAGTGGGGACGGCCCCTACGAGCAGTACTTC. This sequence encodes CASSGDGPYEQYF.

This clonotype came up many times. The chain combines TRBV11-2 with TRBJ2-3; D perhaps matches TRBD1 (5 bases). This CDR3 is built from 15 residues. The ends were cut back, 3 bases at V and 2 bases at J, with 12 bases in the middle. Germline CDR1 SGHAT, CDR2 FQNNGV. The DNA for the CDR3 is TGTGCCAGCAGCTTCTCCGACAGACACACAGATACGCAGTATTTT. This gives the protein CASSFSDRHTDTQYF.

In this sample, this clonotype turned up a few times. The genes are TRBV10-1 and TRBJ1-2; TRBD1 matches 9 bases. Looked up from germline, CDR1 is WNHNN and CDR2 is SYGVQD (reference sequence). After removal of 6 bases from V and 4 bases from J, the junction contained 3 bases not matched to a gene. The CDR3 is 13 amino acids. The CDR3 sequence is CASRETGGYGYTF. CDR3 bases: TGCGCCAGCAGGGAGACAGGGGGCTATGGCTACACCTTC.

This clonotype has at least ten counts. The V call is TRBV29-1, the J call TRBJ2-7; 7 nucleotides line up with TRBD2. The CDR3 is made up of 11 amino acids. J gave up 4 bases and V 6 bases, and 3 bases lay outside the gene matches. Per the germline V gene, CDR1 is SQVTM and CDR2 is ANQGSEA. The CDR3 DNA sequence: TGCAGCGTCGGGGAGGGGTACGAGCAGTACTTC. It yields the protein CSVGEGYEQYF.

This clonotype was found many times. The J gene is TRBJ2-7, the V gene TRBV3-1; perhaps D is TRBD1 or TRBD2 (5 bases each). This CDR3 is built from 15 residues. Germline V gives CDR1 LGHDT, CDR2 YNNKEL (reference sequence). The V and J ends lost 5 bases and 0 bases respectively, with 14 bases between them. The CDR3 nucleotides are TGTGCCAGCAGCTCCGCCGGGACCTTCTCCTACGAGCAGTACTTC. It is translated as CASSSAGTFSYEQYF.

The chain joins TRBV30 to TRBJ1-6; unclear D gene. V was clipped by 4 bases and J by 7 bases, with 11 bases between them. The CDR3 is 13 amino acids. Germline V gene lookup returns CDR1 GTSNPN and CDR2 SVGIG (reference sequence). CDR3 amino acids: CAWTVHGNSPLHF. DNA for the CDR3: TGTGCCTGGACCGTTCATGGGAATTCACCCCTCCACTTT.

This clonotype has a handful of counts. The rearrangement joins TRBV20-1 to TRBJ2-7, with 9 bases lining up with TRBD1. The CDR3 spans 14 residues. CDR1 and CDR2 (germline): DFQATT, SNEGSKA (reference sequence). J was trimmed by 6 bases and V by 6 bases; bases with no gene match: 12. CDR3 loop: CSARRRDRASEQYF. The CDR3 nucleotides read TGCAGTGCCCGAAGGCGGGACAGGGCGTCCGAGCAGTACTTC.

This CDR3 is CASSRTNSNYGYTF. CDR3 in DNA: TGTGCCAGCTCGCGGACAAACAGTAACTATGGCTACACCTTC. The rearrangement links TRBV18 to TRBJ1-2; D is perhaps TRBD1 (5 bases). CDR1 is KGHSH and CDR2 is LQKENI in the germline V gene. V lost 6 bases and J 1 base, leaving 12 bases between the germline ends. The CDR3 has 14 residues.

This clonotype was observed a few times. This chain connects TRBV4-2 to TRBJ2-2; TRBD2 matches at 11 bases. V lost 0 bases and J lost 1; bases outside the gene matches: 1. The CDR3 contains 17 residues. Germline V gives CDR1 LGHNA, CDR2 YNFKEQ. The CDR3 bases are TGTGCCAGCAGCCAAGAAGGGACTAGCGGGAACACCGGGGAGCTGTTTTTT. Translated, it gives CASSQEGTSGNTGELFF.

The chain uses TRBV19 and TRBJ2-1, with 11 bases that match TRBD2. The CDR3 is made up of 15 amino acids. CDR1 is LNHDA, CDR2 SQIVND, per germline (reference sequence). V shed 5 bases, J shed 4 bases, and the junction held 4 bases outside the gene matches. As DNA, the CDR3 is TGTGCCAGTAGTTATGTAGCGGGGGGGTACAATGAGCAGTTCTTC. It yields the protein CASSYVAGGYNEQFF.

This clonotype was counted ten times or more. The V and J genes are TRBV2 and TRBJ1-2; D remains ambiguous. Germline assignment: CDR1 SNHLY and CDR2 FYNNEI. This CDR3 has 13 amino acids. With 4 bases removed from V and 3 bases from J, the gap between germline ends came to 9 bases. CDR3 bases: TGTGCCAGCAGTGTCCAGGTGTACTATGGCTACACCTTC. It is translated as CASSVQVYYGYTF.

The CDR3 DNA reads as TGTGCCAGCTCCCAGAGCATGAGGAATGAAAAACTGTTTTTT. Translated, it gives CASSQSMRNEKLFF. The chain is built from TRBV18 and TRBJ1-4; D is unclear. Trimming shortened V by 6 bases and J by 5 bases, and 13 bases separated the two germline ends. CDR1 and CDR2 from the germline V gene are KGHSH and LQKENI. The CDR3 sequence is 14 residues long.

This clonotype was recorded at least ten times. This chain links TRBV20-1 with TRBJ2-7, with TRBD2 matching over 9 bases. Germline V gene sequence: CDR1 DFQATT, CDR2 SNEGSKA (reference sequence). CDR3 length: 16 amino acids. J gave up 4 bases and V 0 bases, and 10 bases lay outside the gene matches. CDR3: CSARDGAGGYLYEQYF. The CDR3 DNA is TGCAGTGCTAGAGATGGCGCGGGAGGGTACTTGTACGAGCAGTACTTC.

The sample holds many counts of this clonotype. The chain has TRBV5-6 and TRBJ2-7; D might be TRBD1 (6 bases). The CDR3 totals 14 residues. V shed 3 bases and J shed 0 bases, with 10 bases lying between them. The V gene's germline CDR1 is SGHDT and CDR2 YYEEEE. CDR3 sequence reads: CASSSLTGSYEQYF. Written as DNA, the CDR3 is TGTGCCAGCAGCTCTCTGACAGGCTCCTACGAGCAGTACTTC.

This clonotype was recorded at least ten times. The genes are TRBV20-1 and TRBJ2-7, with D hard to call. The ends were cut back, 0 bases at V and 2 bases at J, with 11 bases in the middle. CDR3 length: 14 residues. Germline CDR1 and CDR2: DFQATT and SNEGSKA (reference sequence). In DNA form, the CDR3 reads TGCAGTGCTAGAGATCTTCTCCGGGCCTACGAGCAGTACTTC. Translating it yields CSARDLLRAYEQYF.

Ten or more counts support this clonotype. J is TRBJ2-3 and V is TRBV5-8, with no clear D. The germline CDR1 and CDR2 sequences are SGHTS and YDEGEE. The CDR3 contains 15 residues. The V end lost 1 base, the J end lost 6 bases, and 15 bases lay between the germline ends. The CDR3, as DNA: TGTGCCAGCAGCTTGAGTACTGCGGATTGGGATACGCAGTATTTT. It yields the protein CASSLSTADWDTQYF.

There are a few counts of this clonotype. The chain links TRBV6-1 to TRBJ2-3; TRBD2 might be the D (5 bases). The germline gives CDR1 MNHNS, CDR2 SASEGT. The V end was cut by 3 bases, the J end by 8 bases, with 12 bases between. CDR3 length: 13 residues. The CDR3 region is CASSEVGGGTQYF. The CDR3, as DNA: TGTGCCAGCAGTGAGGTAGGAGGAGGTACGCAGTATTTT.